These 26 T cell receptor beta chains came from one sample sequenced in a study of T cell responses to AZD1222 COVID-19 vaccine. Repertoires were generated with immunoSEQ multiplex PCR, while TCRdb's copy carries only in-frame clones and drops some. The sample includes more than 100,000 clones, over 75% of them seen just once. The starting material was peripheral blood, obtained on day 0 of AZD1222 vaccination. Receptors originate from an adult in good health.

The V gene is TRBV12-5, the J gene TRBJ1-4; 12 nucleotides match TRBD1. The CDR3 sequence is 17 residues long. Germline V gene data show CDR1 as LGHNT and CDR2 as FRNRAP. Trimming cost V 5 bases and J 5 bases; bases outside gene matches: 9. CDR3 DNA sequence: TGTGCTAGTGGTCCGGGACAGGGGGCGAGGCGGAATGAAAAACTGTTTTTT. This sequence encodes CASGPGQGARRNEKLFF.

This clone was seen just once. The CDR3 bases are TGTGCCTGGAGTGTCATTGATAACGGAATTCCTAACTATGGCTACACCTTC. Amino acid sequence: CAWSVIDNGIPNYGYTF. V usage is TRBV30 and J usage is TRBJ1-2, with no clear D. The CDR3 loop spans 17 amino acids. The germline V and J ends were trimmed by 0 bases and 0 bases, with 17 bases remaining between them. Germline CDR1 is GTSNPN and CDR2 is SVGIG (reference sequence).

J is TRBJ2-3 and V is TRBV5-4; possibly TRBD1 or TRBD2 for D (5 bases each). Per germline, CDR1 SGHNT and CDR2 YYREEE (reference sequence). V dropped 1 base and J dropped 6 bases, with 12 bases sitting between them. This CDR3 is built from 14 residues. CDR3 sequence reads: CASSLWGSGDTQYF. The CDR3 DNA reads as TGTGCCAGCAGCTTGTGGGGGAGCGGCGATACGCAGTATTTT. The full variable domain, completed using reference TRBV5-4 and TRBJ2-3, is ETGVTQSPTHLIKTRGQQVTLRCSSQSGHNTVSWYQQALGQGPQFIFQYYREEENGRGNFPPRFSGLQFPNYSSELNVNALELDDSALYLCASSLWGSGDTQYFGPGTRLTVL.

The chain joins TRBV5-6 to TRBJ2-7; D is perhaps TRBD2 (7 bases). CDR1 SGHDT and CDR2 YYEEEE come from the germline V gene. The V and J ends lost 4 bases and 0 bases respectively, with 17 bases between them. The CDR3 loop spans 16 amino acids. CDR3 amino acids: CASSQEGGLISYEQYF. The CDR3 DNA is TGTGCCAGCAGCCAGGAGGGGGGGCTAATCTCCTACGAGCAGTACTTC.

This clone was detected a few times. V gene TRBV10-1 combines with J gene TRBJ2-5, with D perhaps matching TRBD2 (7 bases). From germline, CDR1 is WNHNN and CDR2 SYGVQD (reference sequence). V was pared by 0 bases and J by 1 base, with 15 bases between. The CDR3 is 17 amino acids. The CDR3 nucleotides read TGCGCCAGCAGTGAGTCAGGGGGGGCTCGGCCCCAAGAGACCCAGTACTTC. Amino acid sequence: CASSESGGARPQETQYF.

Only one count was recorded for this clone. CDR3 in amino acids: CASSFTEGLTEAFF. In nucleotides, the CDR3 is TGTGCCAGCAGCTTTACCGAAGGCCTCACTGAAGCTTTCTTT. J is TRBJ1-1 and V is TRBV7-9; D uncertain. The length of the CDR3 is 14 residues. The V end was cut by 3 bases, the J end by 4 bases, with 12 bases between. CDR1 SEHNR and CDR2 FQNEAQ come from the germline V gene (reference sequence).

This sequence joins TRBV11-3 and TRBJ2-1; D gene unclear. The germline gives CDR1 SGHNT, CDR2 YENEEA. The V end lost 2 bases, the J end lost 10 bases, and 9 bases lay between the germline ends. This CDR3 region has 12 residues. The CDR3 sequence: CASSLQRVEQFF. CDR3 DNA sequence: TGTGCCAGCAGCTTACAGAGAGTGGAGCAGTTCTTC.

The rearrangement joins TRBV6-5 to TRBJ2-1; TRBD2 is a possible D gene (5 bases). The V end lost 2 bases, the J end lost 10 bases, and 18 bases lay between the germline ends. Germline assignment: CDR1 MNHEY and CDR2 SVGAGI. The CDR3 has 15 amino acids. In DNA form, the CDR3 reads TGTGCCAGCAGTTACACCCACCTTTTTAGGGAGGAGCAGTTCTTC. Translating gives CASSYTHLFREEQFF.

This clone was seen once. The V gene is TRBV6-1, the J gene TRBJ2-3; 8 bases agree with TRBD2. The J segment lost 5 bases and the V segment lost 2 bases, leaving 12 bases of the junction unmatched. Per germline, CDR1 MNHNS and CDR2 SASEGT. CDR3 length: 17 residues. The CDR3 DNA reads TGTGCCAGCAGTGAACCTCCGGGAGGGACTCTTGGAGATACGCAGTATTTT. Translation: CASSEPPGGTLGDTQYF.

CDR3 sequence: CASSFTGDSSYEQYF. The CDR3 region has the DNA TGTGCCAGCAGCTTCACAGGGGATAGCTCCTACGAGCAGTACTTC. The chain links TRBV13 to TRBJ2-7; 7 positions match TRBD1. CDR3 length: 15 amino acids. V dropped 3 bases and J dropped 0; count of bases not matched to a gene: 5. CDR1 PRHDT and CDR2 FYEKMQ come from the germline V gene (reference sequence).

The J gene is TRBJ2-1, the V gene TRBV21-1; the table's TRBD1 call for D was not verified on the DNA. TRBV21-1 is a pseudogene locus. The CDR3 is made up of 20 amino acids. DNA of the CDR3: TGTGCCAGCAGCAAAGTCCGGACAACCCTTCCGGCGAGCTCCTACAATGAGCAGTTCTTC. This codes for CASSKVRTTLPASSYNEQFF.

The chain uses TRBV6-1 and TRBJ2-1; TRBD2 agrees at 9 bases. The junction had 16 bases not matched to a gene; V was cut back by 2 bases and J by 8 bases. In germline, CDR1 is MNHNS, CDR2 SASEGT. This CDR3 has 18 amino acids. The DNA of the CDR3 is TGTGCCAGCAGTGAAAGACTAGCGGCGCACCCTCGTCGATATGAGCAGTTCTTC. The encoded protein is CASSERLAAHPRRYEQFF.

The V call is TRBV6-5, the J call TRBJ1-4; 9 bases fit TRBD1. There are 16 residues in the CDR3. V lost 4 bases to trimming and J lost 11 bases; unmatched junction nucleotides: 14. CDR1 is MNHEY and CDR2 is SVGAGI in the germline V gene. The CDR3 bases are TGTGCCAGCAGTTTGGGACAGGGTTCTTCTTTCGGGAAACTGTTTTTT. Translation gives CASSLGQGSSFGKLFF.

The V gene is TRBV19, the J gene TRBJ1-5; 9 nucleotides line up with TRBD1. This CDR3 has 15 amino acids. Per germline, CDR1 LNHDA and CDR2 SQIVND (reference sequence). V lost 7 bases, J lost 2 bases, and 6 bases stayed unmatched. The CDR3 nucleotides are TGTGCCAGTACCGACAGGGGGAAGGGCAATCAGCCCCAGCATTTT. Translation gives CASTDRGKGNQPQHF.

DNA of the CDR3: TGTGCCAGCAGCTTAGGGCCGGGACAGGGCTACGAGCAGTACTTC. Encoded protein: CASSLGPGQGYEQYF. The rearrangement uses TRBV11-2 and TRBJ2-7; 9 nucleotides match TRBD1. Per germline, CDR1 SGHAT and CDR2 FQNNGV. The CDR3 covers 15 residues. V trimming: 1 base; J trimming: 3 bases; junction bases outside the gene matches: 4. The complete variable domain, with remaining parts taken from reference TRBV11-2 and TRBJ2-7, reads EAGVAQSPRYKIIEKRQSVAFWCNPISGHATLYWYQQILGQGPKLLIQFQNNGVVDDSQLPKDRFSAERLKGVDSTLKIQPAKLEDSAVYLCASSLGPGQGYEQYFGPGTRLTVT.

This clone was seen a handful of times. This sequence joins TRBV5-6 and TRBJ1-4; D is ambiguous. The V gene lost 3 bases and the J gene lost 1 base, with 10 bases spanning the gap. CDR1 and CDR2 from the germline V gene are SGHDT and YYEEEE. The CDR3 length is 15 residues. The CDR3 sequence is CASSWFSRTNEKLFF. The CDR3 coding sequence is TGTGCCAGCAGCTGGTTTAGCAGAACTAATGAAAAACTGTTTTTT. The full variable domain, rest sourced from reference TRBV5-6 and TRBJ1-4, is DAGVTQSPTHLIKTRGQQVTLRCSPKSGHDTVSWYQQALGQGPQFIFQYYEEEERQRGNFPDRFSGHQFPNYSSELNVNALLLGDSALYLCASSWFSRTNEKLFFGSGTQLSVL.

This clone was seen a few times. CDR3 DNA sequence: TGTGCCACCAGTGATGTTGGGTATTGGTTCTACGAGCAGTACTTC. Translation gives CATSDVGYWFYEQYF. The chain is built from TRBV24-1 and TRBJ2-7; D remains unclear. Trimming stripped 3 bases from V and 3 bases from J, with 14 bases between. The germline gives CDR1 KGHDR, CDR2 SFDVKD. The CDR3 totals 15 residues.

The chain has TRBV18 and TRBJ2-7; D call uncertain. CDR1 and CDR2 (germline): KGHSH, LQKENI. The CDR3 loop spans 14 amino acids. The V end was cut by 4 bases, the J end by 4 bases, with 14 bases between. In DNA, the CDR3 is TGTGCCAGCTCACGCCGTATTGGGATATACGAGCAGTACTTC. As protein: CASSRRIGIYEQYF.

V usage is TRBV11-3 and J usage is TRBJ1-2; 9 positions match TRBD1. In germline, CDR1 is SGHNT, CDR2 YENEEA. With V trimmed by 5 bases and J by 7 bases, 5 bases remained unmatched. The CDR3 loop spans 13 amino acids. The CDR3 loop is CASSPRQGGGYTF. CDR3 DNA: TGTGCCAGCAGCCCGAGACAGGGGGGTGGCTACACCTTC.

The chain uses TRBV15 and TRBJ1-6; tentatively, D is TRBD1 (5 bases). Trimming stripped 0 bases from V and 0 bases from J, with 18 bases between. This CDR3 is built from 20 residues. Germline V CDR1 and CDR2: LNHNV, YYDKDF (reference sequence). CDR3 sequence: CATSRDAGPRRASYNSPLHF. Written as DNA, the CDR3 is TGTGCCACCAGCAGAGATGCGGGGCCTCGAAGGGCCTCCTATAATTCACCCCTCCACTTT. The full variable domain, in which reference TRBV15 and TRBJ1-6 provide the parts outside the CDR3, is DAMVIQNPRYQVTQFGKPVTLSCSQTLNHNVMYWYQQKSSQAPKLLFHYYDKDFNNEADTPDNFQSRRPNTSFCFLDIRSPGLGDTAMYLCATSRDAGPRRASYNSPLHFGNGTRLTVT.

The rearrangement uses TRBV19 and TRBJ1-2; 8 bases align to TRBD1. V shed 5 bases and J 3 bases; nucleotides not matched to a gene: 11. Germline CDR1 is LNHDA and CDR2 is SQIVND (reference sequence). The CDR3 sequence is 16 residues long. The CDR3 is CASSHRTGGAYYGYTF. The CDR3 region has the DNA TGTGCCAGTAGTCACCGCACAGGGGGAGCTTACTATGGCTACACCTTC.

The chain combines TRBV3-1 (or the pseudogene TRBV3-2) with TRBJ1-2; TRBD1 aligns across 12 bases. The CDR3 has 14 amino acids. J was trimmed by 7 bases and V by 4 bases; bases with no gene match: 4. Germline CDR1 is LGHDT and CDR2 is YNNKEL (reference sequence). In DNA form, the CDR3 reads TGTGCCAGCAGCCTGGGACAGGGGGCAAGTGGCTACACCTTC. Translating it yields CASSLGQGASGYTF.

This chain's CDR3 is CASSGSSYGYTF. The CDR3, as DNA: TGTGCCAGCAGCGGGTCCTCCTATGGCTACACCTTC. The gene calls are TRBV5-6 and TRBJ1-2; D is ambiguous. V dropped 4 bases and J dropped 4 bases, with 8 bases sitting between them. The V gene's germline CDR1 is SGHDT and CDR2 YYEEEE. The CDR3 covers 12 residues. Using reference TRBV5-6 and TRBJ1-2 for the parts outside the CDR3, the full variable domain is DAGVTQSPTHLIKTRGQQVTLRCSPKSGHDTVSWYQQALGQGPQFIFQYYEEEERQRGNFPDRFSGHQFPNYSSELNVNALLLGDSALYLCASSGSSYGYTFGSGTRLTVV.

The CDR3 region has the DNA TGTGCCAGCAGTTTAGGGGGAAGGAGCAATCAGCCCCAGCATTTT. It translates to CASSLGGRSNQPQHF. The chain uses TRBV28 and TRBJ1-5; D may be TRBD1 (5 bases). This CDR3 spans 15 amino acids. The ends were cut back, 2 bases at V and 1 base at J, with 9 bases in the middle. The germline gives CDR1 MDHEN, CDR2 SYDVKM.

The gene calls are TRBV10-3 and TRBJ1-4; D gene ambiguous. This CDR3 is 13 amino acids long. Trimming pared 6 bases from V and 0 bases from J, leaving 5 bases between. Germline V CDR1 and CDR2: ENHRY, SYGVKD. CDR3 DNA sequence: TGTGCCATCAGAAAAGCAACTAATGAAAAACTGTTTTTT. Its translation is CAIRKATNEKLFF.

This clone was observed many times. The chain couples TRBV11-3 to TRBJ1-1, with D perhaps matching TRBD1 (6 bases). V was clipped by 5 bases and J by 3 bases, with 7 bases between them. Germline V gene sequence: CDR1 SGHNT, CDR2 YENEEA. This CDR3 is 12 amino acids long. CDR3 amino acids: CASSEGDTEAFF. CDR3 in DNA: TGTGCCAGCAGCGAGGGGGACACTGAAGCTTTCTTT. Combining the CDR3 with reference TRBV11-3 and TRBJ1-1 gives the whole variable domain EAGVVQSPRYKIIEKKQPVAFWCNPISGHNTLYWYLQNLGQGPELLIRYENEEAVDDSQLPKDRFSAERLKGVDSTLKIQPAELGDSAVYLCASSEGDTEAFFGQGTRLTVV.